Presented here are 7 T cell receptor beta chains from one specimen sequenced in a study of human T cells and chemical hapten exposure. Noted time point: patch test 3, about 24 weeks after DPC sensitization. The treatment is: therapeutic diphenylcyclopropenone sensitization with weekly scalp DPC. TCRdb reprocessed the RACE reads with MiXCR, giving one entry per CDR3 protein. The repertoire holds tens of thousands of distinct CDR3 sequences, with under 13% as singletons. The sequencing here drew on whole blood, taken in connection with sensitization to the hapten diphenylcyclopropenone (DPC). The source is a woman aged 30 to 39 with alopecia areata. Some clones in this sample may be carry-over from other donors' samples.

This clonotype was recorded at least ten times. The chain combines TRBV7-9 with TRBJ2-7; D gene ambiguous. Trimming took 1 base from V and 6 from J, leaving 7 bases between them. CDR1 and CDR2 (germline): SEHNR, FQNEAQ (reference sequence). This CDR3 has 12 amino acids. This CDR3 is CASSLDPAEQYF. In DNA, the CDR3 is TGTGCCAGCAGCTTAGACCCCGCCGAGCAGTACTTC.

This clonotype occurred many times. The V call is TRBV20-1, the J call TRBJ2-7, with 10 positions matching TRBD2. The CDR3 totals 13 residues. Germline CDR1 DFQATT, CDR2 SNEGSKA (reference sequence). V gave up 6 bases and J gave up 0 bases; unmatched junction bases: 2. The CDR3: CSARTSGSYEQYF. CDR3 in DNA: TGCAGTGCGCGGACTAGCGGCTCCTACGAGCAGTACTTC.

In its sample, this clonotype was seen many times. The genes are TRBV3-1 and TRBJ1-2; no firm D call. Germline V lookup: CDR1 LGHDT, CDR2 YNNKEL (reference sequence). The CDR3 totals 13 residues. V lost 0 bases, J lost 8 bases, and 10 bases lay in between. The CDR3 reads CASSQDGYAGYTF. The CDR3 DNA sequence: TGTGCCAGCAGCCAAGACGGATACGCGGGCTACACCTTC. Full variable domain (rest looked up from reference TRBV3-1 and TRBJ1-2): DTAVSQTPKYLVTQMGNDKSIKCEQNLGHDTMYWYKQDSKKFLKIMFSYNNKELIINETVPNRFSPKSPDKAHLNLHINSLELGDSAVYFCASSQDGYAGYTFGSGTRLTVV.

This clonotype was detected ten times or more. The rearrangement links TRBV14 to TRBJ2-7; D gene unclear. Germline V gives CDR1 SGHDN, CDR2 FVKESK. The length of the CDR3 is 9 residues. Trimming removed 8 bases at V and 5 bases at J, with 4 bases between. The CDR3 nucleotides are TGTGCCAGCTGGGACGAGCAGTACGTC. Residues: CASWDEQYV.

This clonotype was counted many times. The CDR3 DNA is TGTGCCAGCACCTTCGGGACTAGCGGACGAAGCTCCTACAATGAGCAGTTCTTC. This sequence encodes CASTFGTSGRSSYNEQFF. V and J are TRBV2 and TRBJ2-1, with 11 bases fitting TRBD2. This CDR3 region has 18 residues. Per germline, CDR1 SNHLY and CDR2 FYNNEI. Trimming at V came to 7 bases and at J to 0 bases, leaving 11 bases not matched to a gene.

This clonotype appeared a few times. The chain combines TRBV18 with TRBJ1-1; D gene unclear. The germline V gene has CDR1 KGHSH and CDR2 LQKENI. Trimming shortened V by 2 bases and J by 1 base, and 14 bases separated the two germline ends. The CDR3 sequence is 16 residues long. The CDR3: CASSPLVWAKNTEAFF. The CDR3 nucleotides read TGTGCCAGCTCACCATTAGTGTGGGCTAAGAACACTGAAGCTTTCTTT. The variable domain in full, completed from reference TRBV18 and TRBJ1-1, reads NAGVMQNPRHLVRRRGQEARLRCSPMKGHSHVYWYRQLPEEGLKFMVYLQKENIIDESGMPKERFSAEFPKEGPSILRIQQVVRGDSAAYFCASSPLVWAKNTEAFFGQGTRLTVV.

This clonotype was seen many times. The chain couples TRBV10-3 to TRBJ1-5; D uncertain. There are 14 residues in the CDR3. Germline assignment: CDR1 ENHRY and CDR2 SYGVKD. V lost 10 bases and J lost 0, with 13 bases in between. DNA of the CDR3: TGTGCCAGCCACGGAACGGATAGCAATCAGCCCCAGCATTTT. Translation gives CASHGTDSNQPQHF.